Following are 16 T cell receptor beta chains from one sample sequenced in a study of blood T cells in healthy people across ages. The authors ran a second PCR of roughly 6 to 12 cycles using a sample-barcoded 5' primer and a J-beta primer mix. One entry per CDR3 protein results from TCRdb running MiXCR on the 5' RACE reads. The sample has 800,000 to 950,000 distinct CDR3 sequences, 25% to 35% seen once. The same data also contributed to another study, on T cells of mothers and their children.

The material sequenced was blood. The receptors were sampled from a woman in her thirties or forties in good health.

V gene TRBV5-1 combines with J gene TRBJ2-1; TRBD1 matches at 9 bases. The CDR3 consists of 14 residues. Germline CDR1 SGHRS, CDR2 YFSETQ. The junction had 1 base not matched to a gene; V was cut back by 0 bases and J by 6 bases. CDR3: CASSLGQGVNEQFF. In DNA form, the CDR3 reads TGCGCCAGCAGCTTGGGACAGGGGGTCAATGAGCAGTTCTTC.

V and J are TRBV7-9 and TRBJ2-1; no reliable D call. The CDR3 is 16 residues long. The germline V gene encodes CDR1 SEHNR and CDR2 FQNEAQ (reference sequence). The V end lost 0 bases, the J end lost 0 bases, and 9 bases lay between the germline ends. The CDR3 bases are TGTGCCAGCAGCTTAGCGATTTCCCTCTCCTACAATGAGCAGTTCTTC. Its translation: CASSLAISLSYNEQFF.

In its sample, this clonotype was seen many times. The chain is built from TRBV12-3 or TRBV12-4 and TRBJ1-2; D remains unclear. The CDR3 has 15 residues. The ends were cut back, 6 bases at V and 2 bases at J, with 16 bases in the middle. DNA for the CDR3: TGTGCCAGCAGCAAACCTCACCGGGAGAACTATGGCTACACCTTC. Its protein is CASSKPHRENYGYTF.

The chain employs TRBV10-3 and TRBJ1-2; weak D call: TRBD1 (6 bases). Germline CDR1 ENHRY, CDR2 SYGVKD. The CDR3 contains 14 residues. V gave up 7 bases and J gave up 1 base, with 13 bases separating them. CDR3: CAIKGGTFNYGYTF. The CDR3 DNA reads TGTGCCATCAAGGGGGGGACATTTAACTATGGCTACACCTTC.

To note about this clonotype: Its ends do not fully match the called genes, so a read error is possible. V is TRBV7-7 and J is TRBJ2-7; tentatively, D is TRBD2 (6 bases). The CDR3 is made up of 17 amino acids. Germline CDR1 reads SSHAT; CDR2 reads FNYEAQ (reference sequence). Here the CDR3 DNA reads TGTGCTAGCACCTCTAGCCCCAAATGGCGGGAACCCTACGAGCAGTACTTC. Amino acids: CASTSSPKWREPYEQYF.

A few counts support this clonotype. A much larger clone sits a single nucleotide away, making a read error possible. The CDR3 spells CASSFPGVETQFF. The CDR3 DNA follows: TGTGCCAGCAGTTTCCCAGGGGTGGAGACCCAGTTCTTC. V and J are TRBV28 and TRBJ2-5; the D gene is possibly TRBD1 (6 bases). Gene TRBJ2-1 matches the end of the DNA better, so the J call may be wrong. The CDR3 has 13 residues. Germline-derived CDR1 and CDR2 are MDHEN and SYDVKM.

Turning to this clonotype: Without the conserved terminal phenylalanine or tryptophan, this CDR3 likely stems from a read error. The chain is built from TRBV7-3 and TRBJ1-2; 7 bases are shared with TRBD1. The CDR3 loop spans 13 amino acids. From germline, CDR1 is SGHTA and CDR2 FQGTGA. The ends lost 2 bases at V and 8 bases at J; junction bases unmatched: 5. DNA for the CDR3: TGTGCCAGCAGCTTAGCAGGGGGAAGCGGCTACACCTGC. Translated, it gives CASSLAGGSGYTC.

A remark on this clonotype: A much more abundant neighbour one base away suggests this may be a read error. The V gene is TRBV12-3 or TRBV12-4, the J gene TRBJ2-1, with no clear D. This CDR3 contains 11 residues. V lost 6 bases to trimming and J lost 6 bases, with 6 bases between them. CDR3 loop: CASRLCNEQFF. In DNA, the CDR3 is TGTGCCAGCAGATTGTGCAATGAGCAGTTCTTC.

The J gene is TRBJ2-5, the V gene TRBV20-1, with 16 bases fitting TRBD2. The CDR3 runs to 16 residues. V shed 6 bases and J 2 bases; nucleotides not matched to a gene: 6. Germline V gene lookup returns CDR1 DFQATT and CDR2 SNEGSKA (reference sequence). The CDR3: CSASGLAGGWQETQYF. The CDR3 nucleotides read TGCAGTGCCTCGGGACTAGCGGGGGGGTGGCAAGAGACCCAGTACTTC.

The CDR3 bases are TGTGCCAGCAGCGCCAGGGAAGAATACAGCTCCGAGCAGTACTTC. It yields the protein CASSAREEYSSEQYF. The chain couples TRBV7-9 to TRBJ2-7; maybe TRBD1 (5 bases). Germline loops: CDR1 SEHNR, CDR2 FQNEAQ (reference sequence). V lost 5 bases, J lost 6 bases, and 20 bases lay in between. The CDR3 sequence is 15 residues long.

This clonotype was seen a handful of times. The chain uses TRBV20-1 and TRBJ2-7; D ambiguous. The CDR3 extends over 11 amino acids. V was trimmed by 5 bases and J by 1 base, leaving 6 bases between them. From germline, CDR1 is DFQATT and CDR2 SNEGSKA (reference sequence). The CDR3 DNA follows: TGCAGTGCTGACCGGTCCTACGAGCAGTACTTC. Its protein is CSADRSYEQYF.

The sample holds a few counts of this clonotype. The V call is TRBV24-1, the J call TRBJ1-2; 7 bases align to TRBD1. The CDR3 extends over 15 amino acids. Trimming took 4 bases from V and 7 from J; bases not matched to a gene: 11. Germline V gene data show CDR1 as KGHDR and CDR2 as SFDVKD. DNA of the CDR3: TGTGCCACCAGTGAGTCGACAGGGCCTCGCCTTGGCTACACCTTC. Protein: CATSESTGPRLGYTF.

This clonotype was seen at least ten times. The V call is TRBV7-8, the J call TRBJ1-2; perhaps TRBD1 as D (6 bases). Germline V gene lookup returns CDR1 SGHVS and CDR2 FQNEAQ. This CDR3 region has 13 residues. Trimming pared 5 bases from V and 8 bases from J, leaving 15 bases between. The DNA of the CDR3 is TGTGCCAGCAGCCTGGGGACATTCTCGGGCTACACCTTC. It yields the protein CASSLGTFSGYTF.

As concerns this clonotype: A much larger clone is a single base away; this may be a read error. J is TRBJ1-4 and V is TRBV4-2, with unresolved D. Looked up from germline, CDR1 is LGHNA and CDR2 is YNFKEQ. This CDR3 has 16 residues. The V end was cut by 8 bases, the J end by 2 bases, with 18 bases between. In nucleotides, the CDR3 is TGTGCCAGCGGCCGGCCGGTCGCGGCGACTAATGAAAAACTGTTTTTT. It encodes CASGRPVAATNEKLFF.

Only a few counts were recorded for this clonotype. The chain is built from TRBV29-1 and TRBJ1-5; D uncertain. With 5 bases removed from V and 11 bases from J, the gap between germline ends came to 19 bases. This CDR3 has 13 residues. Germline CDR1 and CDR2: SQVTM and ANQGSEA. CDR3 protein: CSVSDGPGGSQHF. The CDR3 bases are TGCAGCGTTTCTGACGGCCCAGGTGGATCCCAGCATTTT. Complete variable domain (other parts from reference TRBV29-1 and TRBJ1-5): SAVISQKPSRDICQRGTSLTIQCQVDSQVTMMFWYRQQPGQSLTLIATANQGSEATYESGFVIDKFPISRPNLTFSTLTVSNMSPEDSSIYLCSVSDGPGGSQHFGDGTRLSIL.

This clonotype was recorded a few times. This chain connects TRBV29-1 to TRBJ1-1, with 7 bases lining up with TRBD1. The germline CDR1 and CDR2 sequences are SQVTM and ANQGSEA. V lost 6 bases, J lost 6 bases, and 10 bases stayed unmatched. The CDR3 is made up of 13 amino acids. CDR3 nucleotide sequence: TGCAGCGTAAACAGGGGAGAGACTGCTGAAGCTTTCTTT. Translated: CSVNRGETAEAFF.